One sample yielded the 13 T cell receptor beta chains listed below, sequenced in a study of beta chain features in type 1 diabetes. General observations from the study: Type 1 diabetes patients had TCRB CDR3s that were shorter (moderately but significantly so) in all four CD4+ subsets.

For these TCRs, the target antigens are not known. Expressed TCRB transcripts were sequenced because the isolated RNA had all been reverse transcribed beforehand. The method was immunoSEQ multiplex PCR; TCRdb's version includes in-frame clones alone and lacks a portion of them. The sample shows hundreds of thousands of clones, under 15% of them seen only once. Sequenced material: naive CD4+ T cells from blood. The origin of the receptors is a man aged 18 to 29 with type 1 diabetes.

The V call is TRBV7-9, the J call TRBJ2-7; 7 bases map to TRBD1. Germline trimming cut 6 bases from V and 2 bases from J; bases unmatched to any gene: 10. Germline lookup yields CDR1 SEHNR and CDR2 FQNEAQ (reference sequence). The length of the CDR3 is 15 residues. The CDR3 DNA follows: TGTGCCAGCAGTAGTCTTCCGGGACAGACCTACGAGCAGTACTTC. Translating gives CASSSLPGQTYEQYF.

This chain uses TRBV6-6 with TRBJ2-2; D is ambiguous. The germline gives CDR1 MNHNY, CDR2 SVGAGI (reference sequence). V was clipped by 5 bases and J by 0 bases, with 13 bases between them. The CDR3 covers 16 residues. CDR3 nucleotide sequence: TGTGCCAGCAGTCTCTCTGGCGACGCGAACACCGGGGAGCTGTTTTTT. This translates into CASSLSGDANTGELFF.

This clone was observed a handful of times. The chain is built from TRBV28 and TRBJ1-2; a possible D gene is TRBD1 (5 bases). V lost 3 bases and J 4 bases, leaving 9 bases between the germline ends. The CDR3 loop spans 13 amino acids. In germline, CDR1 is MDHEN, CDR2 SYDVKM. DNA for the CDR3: TGTGCCAGCAGTTTGAGCCAGGGCTATGGCTACACCTTC. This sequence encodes CASSLSQGYGYTF.

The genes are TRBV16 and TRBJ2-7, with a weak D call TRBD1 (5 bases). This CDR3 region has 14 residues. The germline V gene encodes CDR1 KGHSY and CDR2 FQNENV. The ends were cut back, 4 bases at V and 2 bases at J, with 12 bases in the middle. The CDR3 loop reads CASSPATATYEQYF. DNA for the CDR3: TGTGCCAGCAGCCCCGCGACAGCTACCTACGAGCAGTACTTC.

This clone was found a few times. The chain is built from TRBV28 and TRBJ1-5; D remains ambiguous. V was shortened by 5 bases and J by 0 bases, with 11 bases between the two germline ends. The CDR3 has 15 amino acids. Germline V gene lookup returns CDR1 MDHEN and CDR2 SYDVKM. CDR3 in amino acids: CASSPHPNSNQPQHF. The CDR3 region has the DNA TGTGCCAGCAGTCCACATCCTAATAGCAATCAGCCCCAGCATTTT. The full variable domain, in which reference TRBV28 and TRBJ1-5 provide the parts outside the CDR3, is DVKVTQSSRYLVKRTGEKVFLECVQDMDHENMFWYRQDPGLGLRLIYFSYDVKMKEKGDIPEGYSVSREKKERFSLILESASTNQTSMYLCASSPHPNSNQPQHFGDGTRLSIL.

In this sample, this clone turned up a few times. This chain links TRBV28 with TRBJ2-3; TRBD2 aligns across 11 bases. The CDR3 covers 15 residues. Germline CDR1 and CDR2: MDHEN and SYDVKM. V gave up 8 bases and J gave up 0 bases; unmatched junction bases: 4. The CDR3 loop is CASFSGGASTDTQYF. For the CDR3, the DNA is TGTGCCAGCTTTAGCGGGGGGGCTAGCACAGATACGCAGTATTTT. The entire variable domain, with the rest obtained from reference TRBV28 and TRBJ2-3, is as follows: DVKVTQSSRYLVKRTGEKVFLECVQDMDHENMFWYRQDPGLGLRLIYFSYDVKMKEKGDIPEGYSVSREKKERFSLILESASTNQTSMYLCASFSGGASTDTQYFGPGTRLTVL.

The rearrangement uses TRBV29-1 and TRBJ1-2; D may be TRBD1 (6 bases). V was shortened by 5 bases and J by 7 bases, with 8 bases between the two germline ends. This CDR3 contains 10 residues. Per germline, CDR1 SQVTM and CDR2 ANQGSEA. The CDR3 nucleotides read TGCAGCGTTTTACAGGGTGGCTACACCTTC. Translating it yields CSVLQGGYTF.

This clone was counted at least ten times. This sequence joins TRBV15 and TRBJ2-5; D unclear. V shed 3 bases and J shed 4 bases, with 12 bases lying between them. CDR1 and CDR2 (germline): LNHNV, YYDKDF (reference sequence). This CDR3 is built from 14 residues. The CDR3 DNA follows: TGTGCCACCAGCAGGGTAGGGAATCGAGAGACCCAGTACTTC. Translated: CATSRVGNRETQYF.

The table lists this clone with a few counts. The CDR3: CASSSLGGGQGPYSPLHF. CDR3 sequence (DNA): TGTGCCAGCAGCTCACTCGGAGGGGGACAGGGACCTTATTCACCCCTCCACTTT. The chain uses TRBV5-4 and TRBJ1-6; 9 bases align to TRBD1. The CDR3 loop spans 18 amino acids. CDR1 and CDR2 (germline): SGHNT, YYREEE (reference sequence). V shed 3 bases, J shed 8 bases, and the junction held 15 bases outside the gene matches.

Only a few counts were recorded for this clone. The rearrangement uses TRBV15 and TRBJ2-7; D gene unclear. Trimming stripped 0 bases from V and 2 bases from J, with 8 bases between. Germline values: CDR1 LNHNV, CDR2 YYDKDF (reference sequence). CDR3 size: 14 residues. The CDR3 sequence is CATSRDRAAYEQYF. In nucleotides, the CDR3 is TGTGCCACCAGCAGAGATAGGGCAGCCTACGAGCAGTACTTC.

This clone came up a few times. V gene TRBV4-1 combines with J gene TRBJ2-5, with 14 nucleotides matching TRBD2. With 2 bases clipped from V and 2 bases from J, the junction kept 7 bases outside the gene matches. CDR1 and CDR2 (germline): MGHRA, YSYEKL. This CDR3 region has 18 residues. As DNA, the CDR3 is TGCGCCAGCAGCCAACCCTGGGGACTAGCGGGGGAACAAGAGACCCAGTACTTC. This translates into CASSQPWGLAGEQETQYF.

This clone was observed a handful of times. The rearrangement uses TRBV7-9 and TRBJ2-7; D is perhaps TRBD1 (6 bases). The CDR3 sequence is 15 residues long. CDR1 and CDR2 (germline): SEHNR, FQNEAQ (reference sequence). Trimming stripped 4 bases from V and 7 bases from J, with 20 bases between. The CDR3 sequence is CASSWGQRLPSEQYF. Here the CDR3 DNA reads TGTGCCAGCAGCTGGGGACAACGACTTCCTAGTGAGCAGTACTTC.

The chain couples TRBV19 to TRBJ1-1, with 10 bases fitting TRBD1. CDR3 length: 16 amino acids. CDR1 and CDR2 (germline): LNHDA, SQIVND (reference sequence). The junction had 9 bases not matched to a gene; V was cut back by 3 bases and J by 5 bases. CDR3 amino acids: CASSIAVGTGATEAFF. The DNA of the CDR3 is TGTGCCAGTAGTATCGCTGTCGGGACAGGGGCTACTGAAGCTTTCTTT.